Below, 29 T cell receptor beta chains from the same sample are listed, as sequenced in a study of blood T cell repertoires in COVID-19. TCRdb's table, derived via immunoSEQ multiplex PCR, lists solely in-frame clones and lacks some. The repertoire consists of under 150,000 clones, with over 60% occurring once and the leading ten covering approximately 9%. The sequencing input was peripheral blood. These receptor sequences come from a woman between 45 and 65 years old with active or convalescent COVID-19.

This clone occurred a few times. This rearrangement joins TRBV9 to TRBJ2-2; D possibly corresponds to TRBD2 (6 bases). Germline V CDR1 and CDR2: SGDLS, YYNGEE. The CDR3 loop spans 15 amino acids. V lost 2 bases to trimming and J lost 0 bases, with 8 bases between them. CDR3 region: CASSVRGPNTGELFF. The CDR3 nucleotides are TGTGCCAGCAGCGTGCGGGGCCCGAACACCGGGGAGCTGTTTTTT. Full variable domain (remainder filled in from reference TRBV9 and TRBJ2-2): DSGVTQTPKHLITATGQRVTLRCSPRSGDLSVYWYQQSLDQGLQFLIQYYNGEERAKGNILERFSAQQFPDLHSELNLSSLELGDSALYFCASSVRGPNTGELFFGEGSRLTVL.

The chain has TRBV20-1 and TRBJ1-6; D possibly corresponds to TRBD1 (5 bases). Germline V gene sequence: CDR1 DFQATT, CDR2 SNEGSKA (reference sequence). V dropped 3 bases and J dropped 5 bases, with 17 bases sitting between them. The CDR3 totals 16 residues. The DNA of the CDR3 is TGCAGTGCTAGTAGTCGTCGGGGGTTCGATAATTCACCCCTCCACTTT. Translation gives CSASSRRGFDNSPLHF.

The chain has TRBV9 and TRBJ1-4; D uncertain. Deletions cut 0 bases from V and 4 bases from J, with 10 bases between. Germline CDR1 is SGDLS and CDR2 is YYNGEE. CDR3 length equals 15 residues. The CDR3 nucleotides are TGTGCCAGCAGCGTAGGGGCACAGATTAATGAAAAACTGTTTTTT. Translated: CASSVGAQINEKLFF.

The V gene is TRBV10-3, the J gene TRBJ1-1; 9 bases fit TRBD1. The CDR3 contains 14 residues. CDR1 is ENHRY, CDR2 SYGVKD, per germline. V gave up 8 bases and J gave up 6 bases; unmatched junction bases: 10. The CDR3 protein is CAISPGTGTAEAFF. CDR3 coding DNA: TGTGCCATCTCCCCCGGGACAGGGACGGCTGAAGCTTTCTTT.

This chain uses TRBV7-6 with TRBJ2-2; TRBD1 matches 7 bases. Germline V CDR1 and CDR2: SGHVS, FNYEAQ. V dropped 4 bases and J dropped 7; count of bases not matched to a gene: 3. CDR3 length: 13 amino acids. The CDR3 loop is CASSSRQGGELFF. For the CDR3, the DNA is TGTGCCAGCAGCTCGAGACAGGGCGGGGAGCTGTTTTTT.

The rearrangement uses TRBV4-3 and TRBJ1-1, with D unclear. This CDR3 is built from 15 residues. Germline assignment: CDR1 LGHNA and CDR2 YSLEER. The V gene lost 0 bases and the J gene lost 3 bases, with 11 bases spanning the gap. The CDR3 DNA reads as TGCGCCAGCAGCCAAGAGGGAGAAGTATACACTGAAGCTTTCTTT. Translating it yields CASSQEGEVYTEAFF.

CDR3 in amino acids: CASSHGLAGLTDTQYF. In DNA form, the CDR3 reads TGCGCCAGCAGCCACGGACTAGCGGGGCTGACAGATACGCAGTATTTT. The J gene is TRBJ2-3, the V gene TRBV4-3; 12 bases map to TRBD2. CDR1 and CDR2 from the germline V gene are LGHNA and YSLEER. J lost 3 bases, V lost 3 bases, and 4 bases had no gene match. The CDR3 consists of 16 residues.

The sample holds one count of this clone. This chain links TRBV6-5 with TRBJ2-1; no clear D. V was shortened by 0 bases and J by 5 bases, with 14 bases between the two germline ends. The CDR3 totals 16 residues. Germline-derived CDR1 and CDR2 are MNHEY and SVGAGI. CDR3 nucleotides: TGTGCCAGCAGTTACTCACTTTGGCGCGGAAACAATGAGCAGTTCTTC. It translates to CASSYSLWRGNNEQFF.

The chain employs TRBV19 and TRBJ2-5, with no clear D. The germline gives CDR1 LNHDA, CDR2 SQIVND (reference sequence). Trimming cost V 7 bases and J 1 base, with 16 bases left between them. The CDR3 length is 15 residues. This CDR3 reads CASTETSVSQETQYF. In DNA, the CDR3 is TGTGCCAGTACCGAAACCTCGGTTTCCCAAGAGACCCAGTACTTC.

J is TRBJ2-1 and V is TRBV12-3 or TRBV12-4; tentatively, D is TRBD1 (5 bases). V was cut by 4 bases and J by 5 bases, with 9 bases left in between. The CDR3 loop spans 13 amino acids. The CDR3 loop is CASSSGQNNEQFF. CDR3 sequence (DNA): TGTGCCAGCAGTTCTGGACAAAACAATGAGCAGTTCTTC.

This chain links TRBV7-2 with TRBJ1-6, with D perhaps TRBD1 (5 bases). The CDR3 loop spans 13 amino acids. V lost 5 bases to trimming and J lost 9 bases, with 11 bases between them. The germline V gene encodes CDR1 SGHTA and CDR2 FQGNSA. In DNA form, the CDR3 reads TGTGCCAGCAGCGGGGACTCTATTTCACCCCTCCACTTT. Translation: CASSGDSISPLHF.

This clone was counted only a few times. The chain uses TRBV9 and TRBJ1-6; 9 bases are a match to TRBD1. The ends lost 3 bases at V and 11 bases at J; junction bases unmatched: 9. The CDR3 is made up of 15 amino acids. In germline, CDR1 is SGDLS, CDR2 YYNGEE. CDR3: CASSGPGQGIAPLHF. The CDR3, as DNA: TGTGCCAGCAGCGGACCGGGACAGGGTATAGCACCCCTCCACTTT.

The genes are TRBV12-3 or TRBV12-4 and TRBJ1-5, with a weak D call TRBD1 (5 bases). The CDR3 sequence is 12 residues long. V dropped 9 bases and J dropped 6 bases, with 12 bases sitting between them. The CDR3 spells CASSRGAQPQHF. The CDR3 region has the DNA TGTGCCAGTTCCCGTGGGGCTCAGCCCCAGCATTTT.

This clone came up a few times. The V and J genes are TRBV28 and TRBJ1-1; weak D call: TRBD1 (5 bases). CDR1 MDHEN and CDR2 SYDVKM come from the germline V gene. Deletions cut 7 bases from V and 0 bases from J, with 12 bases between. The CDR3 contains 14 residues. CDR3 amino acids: CASTIDSMNTEAFF. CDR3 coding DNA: TGTGCCAGCACCATTGACAGCATGAACACTGAAGCTTTCTTT.

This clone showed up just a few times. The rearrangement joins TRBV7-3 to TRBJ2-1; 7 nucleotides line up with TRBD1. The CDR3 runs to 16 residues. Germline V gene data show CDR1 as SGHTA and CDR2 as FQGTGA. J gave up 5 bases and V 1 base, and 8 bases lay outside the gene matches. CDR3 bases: TGTGCCAGCAGCTTAAGAATTGGGGGACAGAACAATGAGCAGTTCTTC. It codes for CASSLRIGGQNNEQFF. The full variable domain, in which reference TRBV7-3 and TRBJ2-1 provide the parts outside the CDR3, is GAGVSQTPSNKVTEKGKYVELRCDPISGHTALYWYRQSLGQGPEFLIYFQGTGAADDSGLPNDRFFAVRPEGSVSTLKIQRTERGDSAVYLCASSLRIGGQNNEQFFGPGTRLTVL.

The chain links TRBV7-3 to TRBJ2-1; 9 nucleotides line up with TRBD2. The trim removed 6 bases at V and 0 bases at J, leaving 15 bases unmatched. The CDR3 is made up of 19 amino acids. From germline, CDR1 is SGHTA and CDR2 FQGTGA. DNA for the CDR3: TGTGCCAGCAGAAAACCGGGACTAGCCCTACGAGACTCCTACAATGAGCAGTTCTTC. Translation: CASRKPGLALRDSYNEQFF.

CDR3 sequence reads: CASSLPRTSGRPSLEQYF. CDR3 DNA: TGTGCCAGCAGCCTCCCCAGGACTAGCGGGAGGCCCTCTCTGGAGCAGTACTTC. The chain uses TRBV7-2 and TRBJ2-7, with 14 bases lining up with TRBD2. Per the germline V gene, CDR1 is SGHTA and CDR2 is FQGNSA. The CDR3 runs to 18 residues. V lost 5 bases, J lost 7 bases, and 16 bases stayed unmatched.

CDR3 sequence: CASSLDRVVNEQFF. CDR3 nucleotides: TGTGCCAGCAGCTTAGACAGGGTCGTCAATGAGCAGTTCTTC. The chain joins TRBV11-3 to TRBJ2-1, with a tentative D call TRBD1 (5 bases). There are 14 residues in the CDR3. Per germline, CDR1 SGHNT and CDR2 YENEEA. V was cut by 0 bases and J by 6 bases, with 9 bases left in between.

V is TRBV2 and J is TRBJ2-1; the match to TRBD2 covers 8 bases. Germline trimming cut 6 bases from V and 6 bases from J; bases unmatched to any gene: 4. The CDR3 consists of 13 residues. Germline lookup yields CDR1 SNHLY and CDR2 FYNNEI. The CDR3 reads CASRTSVANEQFF. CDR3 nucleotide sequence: TGTGCCAGCAGGACTAGCGTCGCCAATGAGCAGTTCTTC.

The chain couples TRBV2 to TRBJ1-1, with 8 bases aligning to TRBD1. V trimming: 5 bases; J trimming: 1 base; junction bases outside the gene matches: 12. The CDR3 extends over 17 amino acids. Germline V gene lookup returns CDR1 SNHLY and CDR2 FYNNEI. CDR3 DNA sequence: TGTGCCAGCAGTACTACCCCTGGGACAGGCCCGAACACTGAAGCTTTCTTT. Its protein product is CASSTTPGTGPNTEAFF. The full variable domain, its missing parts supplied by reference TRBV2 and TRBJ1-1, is EPEVTQTPSHQVTQMGQEVILRCVPISNHLYFYWYRQILGQKVEFLVSFYNNEISEKSEIFDDQFSVERPDGSNFTLKIRSTKLEDSAMYFCASSTTPGTGPNTEAFFGQGTRLTVV.

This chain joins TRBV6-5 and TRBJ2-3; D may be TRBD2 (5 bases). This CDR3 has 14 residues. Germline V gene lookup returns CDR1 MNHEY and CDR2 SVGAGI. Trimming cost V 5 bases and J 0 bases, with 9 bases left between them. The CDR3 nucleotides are TGTGCCAGCAGTACGCGACTAAGCACAGATACGCAGTATTTT. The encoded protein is CASSTRLSTDTQYF.

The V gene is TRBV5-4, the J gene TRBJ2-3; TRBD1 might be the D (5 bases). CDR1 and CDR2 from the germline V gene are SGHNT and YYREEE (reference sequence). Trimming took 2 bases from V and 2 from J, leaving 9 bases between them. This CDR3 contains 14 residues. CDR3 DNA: TGTGCCAGCAGCTTTGACAGATTCACAGATACGCAGTATTTT. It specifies CASSFDRFTDTQYF.

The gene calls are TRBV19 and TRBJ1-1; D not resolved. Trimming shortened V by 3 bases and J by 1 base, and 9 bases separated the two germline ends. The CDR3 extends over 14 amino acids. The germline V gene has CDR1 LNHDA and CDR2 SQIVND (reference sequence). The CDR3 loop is CASSIYNPNTEAFF. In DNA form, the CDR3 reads TGTGCCAGTAGTATTTACAACCCGAACACTGAAGCTTTCTTT.

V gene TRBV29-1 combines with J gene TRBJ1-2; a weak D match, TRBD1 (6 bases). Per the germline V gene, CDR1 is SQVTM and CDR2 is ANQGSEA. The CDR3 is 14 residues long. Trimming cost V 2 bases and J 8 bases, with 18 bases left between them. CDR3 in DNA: TGCAGCGTTGAATCTTACGGGACATTGGGAGGCTACACCTTC. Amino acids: CSVESYGTLGGYTF.

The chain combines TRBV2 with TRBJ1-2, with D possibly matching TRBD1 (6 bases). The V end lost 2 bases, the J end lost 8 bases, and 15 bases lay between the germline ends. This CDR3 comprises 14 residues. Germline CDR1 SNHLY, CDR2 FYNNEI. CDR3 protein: CASSESLGARGYTF. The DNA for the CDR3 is TGTGCCAGCAGTGAAAGTCTGGGGGCAAGAGGCTACACCTTC.

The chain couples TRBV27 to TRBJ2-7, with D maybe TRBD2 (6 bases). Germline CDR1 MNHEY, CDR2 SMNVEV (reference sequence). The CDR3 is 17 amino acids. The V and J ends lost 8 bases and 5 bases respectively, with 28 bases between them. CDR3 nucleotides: TGTGCCAGCGGTCGGATACGTACACGGGGGAATGGACACGAGCAGTACTTC. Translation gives CASGRIRTRGNGHEQYF.

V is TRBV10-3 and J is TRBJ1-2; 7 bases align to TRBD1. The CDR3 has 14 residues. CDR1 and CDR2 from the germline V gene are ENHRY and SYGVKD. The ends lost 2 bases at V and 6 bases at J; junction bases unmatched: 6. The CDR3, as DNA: TGTGCCATCAGTGAGAGAGGCAGGGGGGATGGCTACACCTTC. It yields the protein CAISERGRGDGYTF.

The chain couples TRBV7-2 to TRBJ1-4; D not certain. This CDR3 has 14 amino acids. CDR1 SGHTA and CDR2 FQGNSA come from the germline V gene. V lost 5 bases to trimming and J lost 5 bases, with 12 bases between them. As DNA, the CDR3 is TGTGCCAGCAGCCCGACCGGGATAAATGAAAAACTGTTTTTT. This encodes CASSPTGINEKLFF.

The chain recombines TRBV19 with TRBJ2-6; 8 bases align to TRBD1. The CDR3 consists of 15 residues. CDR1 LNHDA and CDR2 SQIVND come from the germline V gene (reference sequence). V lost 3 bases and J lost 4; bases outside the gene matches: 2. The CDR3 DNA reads TGTGCCAGTAGTATGACAGGGGCCGGGGCCAACGTCCTGACTTTC. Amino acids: CASSMTGAGANVLTF.